This T cell receptor (beta chain) comes out of a study of metastatic and nonmetastatic thyroid tumors. Overall study: Comparative analysis of repertoires was undertaken across blood and tumor or nodule tissue obtained from malignant and benign thyroid patients.

TCRdb used MiXCR to call clones anew from the PCR reads. This table holds 9,500 to 15,000 clones, 30% to 35% found once. Thyroid surgery had not been preceded by any treatment in any patient. This clone was seen a handful of times. The TCR was taken from a female donor with papillary thyroid cancer or a benign thyroid nodule (not recorded which). Some clones in this sample may be carry-over from other donors' samples. Sequencing was performed on tumor tissue.

The CDR3: CASSRLAGDYEQYF. The CDR3 DNA is TGTGCCAGCAGCCGACTAGCGGGAGACTACGAGCAGTACTTC. This rearrangement joins TRBV3-1 to TRBJ2-7, with TRBD2 identical over 12 bases. V was clipped by 4 bases and J by 3 bases; unmatched bases: 1. Per germline, CDR1 LGHDT and CDR2 YNNKEL (reference sequence). The CDR3 totals 14 residues.